The rows below give T cell receptor beta chains drawn from one sample of a study of molecular identifiers for immune sequencing clone quantification. Each CDR3 protein gets one entry after TCRdb re-called the PCR reads with MiXCR. The table shows 40,000 to 50,000 distinct CDR3 sequences, with approximately 21% occurring only once. The sequenced sample was naive CD8+ T cells from blood, with Jurkat cell RNA spiked in. These receptors were collected from a human donor in good health. Some libraries in this study had Jurkat cell RNA spiked in. Both conserved end residues are part of each CDR3. D genes are given only for firm matches. Only part of the rows carry a size: once, few, many, or a class if the clone is expanded.

TRBJ2-4 TRBD1 TRBV6-2/TRBV6-3 medium-sized CASSSTGELYF TGTGCCAGCAGCTCCACAGGGGAATTGTACTTC
TRBJ2-3 TRBD1 TRBV7-9 many CASTNDRDGSDTQYF TGTGCCAGCACAAACGACAGGGATGGGTCAGATACGCAGTATTTT
TRBJ2-3 TRBD2 TRBV13 many CASSHRLAGGSTDTQYF TGTGCCAGCAGCCACCGACTAGCGGGGGGTAGCACAGATACGCAGTATTTT
TRBJ1-1 TRBD1 TRBV5-1 many CASRTGGTNTEAFF TGCGCCAGCAGGACAGGGGGTACGAACACTGAAGCTTTCTTT
TRBJ2-3 TRBD1 TRBV13 NA CASSTPRADRGIDSQYF TGTGCCAGCAGCACCCCAAGGGCTGACAGGGGAATAGATTCGCAGTATTTT
TRBJ2-7 NA TRBV6-2/TRBV6-3 many CASSYSERGGPYEQYF TGTGCCAGCAGTTACTCGGAGCGTGGGGGCCCCTACGAGCAGTACTTC
TRBJ2-3 NA TRBV6-5 many CASSSFRAASTDTQYF TGTGCCAGCAGTTCCTTTAGGGCAGCTAGCACAGATACGCAGTATTTT
TRBJ1-5 TRBD1 TRBV7-9 many CASSLGDRGENQPQHF TGTGCCAGCAGCTTAGGGGACAGGGGTGAAAATCAGCCCCAGCATTTT
TRBJ1-5 NA TRBV11-3 many CASSLSWSSNQPQHF TGTGCCAGCAGCTTATCTTGGAGTAGCAATCAGCCCCAGCATTTT
TRBJ1-1 NA TRBV27 many CASSLSPIAGPEAFF TGTGCCAGCAGTTTATCCCCTATCGCCGGCCCTGAAGCTTTCTTT
TRBJ2-1 NA TRBV30 many CAWSPEAYNEQFF TGTGCCTGGAGCCCCGAAGCCTACAATGAGCAGTTCTTC
TRBJ2-7 TRBD2 TRBV7-6 once CASSGSGESSYEQYF TGTGCCAGCAGTGGCAGCGGGGAAAGCTCCTACGAGCAGTACTTC
TRBJ2-1 TRBD2 TRBV20-1 many CSASRAGGPDEQFF TGCAGTGCTAGCCGCGCGGGAGGGCCCGATGAGCAGTTCTTC
TRBJ1-5 TRBD1 TRBV7-6 many CASSLVVDLGQGRTQHF TGTGCCAGCAGCTTAGTGGTGGATTTGGGACAGGGGAGAACCCAGCATTTT
TRBJ2-7 NA TRBV5-4 many CASSLDNAELEEQYF TGTGCCAGCAGCTTGGATAACGCGGAACTGGAGGAGCAGTACTTC
TRBJ1-6 NA TRBV4-3 many CASSQGVLGGANSPLHF TGCGCCAGCAGCCAGGGGGTACTTGGCGGGGCTAATTCACCCCTCCACTTT
TRBJ2-5 NA TRBV5-6 many CASSFYSEETQYF TGTGCCAGCAGCTTTTACAGTGAAGAGACCCAGTACTTC
TRBJ2-1 NA TRBV3-1 many CASSQDNSRVFRGEQFF TGTGCCAGCAGCCAAGACAATTCTAGGGTCTTTAGGGGTGAGCAGTTCTTC
TRBJ2-7 NA TRBV14 many CASSQVASSYEQYF TGTGCCAGCAGCCAAGTCGCTAGCTCCTACGAGCAGTACTTC
TRBJ1-5 NA TRBV6-7 many CASSYPEWQPQHF TGTGCCAGCAGTTACCCCGAGTGGCAGCCCCAGCATTTT
TRBJ2-3 NA TRBV5-1 many CASSSGPSDTQYF TGCGCCAGCAGCTCCGGGCCCAGTGATACGCAGTATTTT
TRBJ2-3 TRBD2 TRBV11-2 many CASTSGLAGTSTDTQYF TGTGCCAGCACGAGTGGGCTAGCGGGCACTAGCACAGATACGCAGTATTTT
TRBJ2-7 TRBD2 TRBV20-1 many CSARAGTSYEQYF TGCAGTGCTAGAGCCGGGACTAGCTACGAGCAGTACTTC
TRBJ2-3 NA TRBV9 many CASSPLSGVDTQYF TGTGCCAGCAGCCCCCTTAGCGGTGTAGATACGCAGTATTTT
TRBJ2-1 TRBD2 TRBV4-1 many CASSQDWGLAGYNEQFF TGCGCCAGCAGCCAAGACTGGGGACTAGCGGGATACAATGAGCAGTTCTTC
TRBJ2-2 NA TRBV4-3 many CASSQEGRETGELFF TGCGCCAGCAGCCAAGAAGGCAGGGAAACCGGGGAGCTGTTTTTT
TRBJ2-7 NA TRBV12-3/TRBV12-4 many CASSSGGEQYF TGTGCCAGCAGTTCCGGGGGCGAGCAGTACTTC
TRBJ2-3 NA TRBV27 many CASSFGTNTDTQYF TGTGCCAGCAGTTTCGGTACTAACACAGATACGCAGTATTTT
TRBJ2-3 NA TRBV28 medium-sized CASSPIRVMTTDTQYF TGTGCCAGCAGTCCCATACGCGTAATGACCACAGATACGCAGTATTTT
TRBJ1-3 NA TRBV20-1 many CSARAIGSGNTIYF TGCAGTGCTCGTGCGATTGGCTCTGGAAACACCATATATTTT
TRBJ1-2 NA TRBV7-9 many CASGSTGQQGSGYTF TGTGCCAGCGGCTCAACTGGCCAGCAGGGCTCTGGCTACACCTTC
TRBJ2-3 TRBD1 TRBV12-3/TRBV12-4 NA CASSLAGTGISPADTQYF TGTGCCAGCAGTTTAGCCGGGACAGGGATTAGCCCTGCAGATACGCAGTATTTC
TRBJ1-5 NA TRBV20-1 many CSAMWGRGLNQPQHF TGCAGTGCTATGTGGGGGCGAGGCCTGAATCAGCCCCAGCATTTT
TRBJ1-1 TRBD1 TRBV7-8 many CASSLVTGANTEAFF TGTGCCAGCAGCTTAGTTACAGGGGCGAACACTGAAGCTTTCTTT
TRBJ2-3 TRBD2 TRBV13 many CASSSRTSGGAEAQYF TGTGCCAGCAGCTCACGAACTAGCGGGGGGGCCGAGGCGCAGTATTTT
TRBJ2-3 NA TRBV20-1 many CSASFSRGRLEDTQYF TGCAGTGCTAGCTTTAGTAGGGGACGGCTAGAAGATACGCAGTATTTT
TRBJ1-5 NA TRBV12-3/TRBV12-4 many CASSLGDEGQPQHF TGTGCCAGCAGTTTGGGGGATGAGGGTCAGCCCCAGCATTTT
TRBJ2-7 TRBD1 TRBV4-1 many CASSQGLDRGYEQYF TGCGCCAGCAGCCAAGGTCTGGACAGGGGTTACGAGCAGTACTTC
TRBJ2-3 TRBD1 TRBV24-1 many CATSDLTGGTDTQYF TGTGCCACCAGTGATTTAACAGGGGGCACGGATACGCAGTATTTT
TRBJ2-2 NA TRBV3-1 many CASSQLPGVDTGELFF TGTGCCAGCAGCCAACTCCCAGGGGTCGACACCGGGGAGCTGTTTTTT
TRBJ2-3 NA TRBV7-2 many CASSTLRTSTDTQYF TGTGCCAGCAGCACCCTTAGGACTAGCACAGATACGCAGTATTTT
TRBJ2-5 NA TRBV9 NA CASSVQGARGTQYF TGTGCCAGCAGCGTACAGGGAGCTCGAGGGACCCAGTACTTC
TRBJ2-3 NA TRBV7-2 NA CASSGLGPGSTDTQYF TGTGCCAGCAGCGGCTTGGGGCCGGGAAGCACAGATACGCAGTATTTT
TRBJ2-2 NA TRBV30 NA CAWSGGAGGELFF TGTGCCTGGAGTGGGGGGGCCGGCGGGGAGCTGTTTTTT
TRBJ1-5 NA TRBV19 NA CATRGVNQPQHF TGTGCCACCCGGGGGGTCAATCAGCCCCAGCATTTT
TRBJ2-3 NA TRBV7-2 many CASSLEGVVTDTQYF TGTGCCAGCAGCTTAGAAGGGGTCGTCACAGATACGCAGTATTTT